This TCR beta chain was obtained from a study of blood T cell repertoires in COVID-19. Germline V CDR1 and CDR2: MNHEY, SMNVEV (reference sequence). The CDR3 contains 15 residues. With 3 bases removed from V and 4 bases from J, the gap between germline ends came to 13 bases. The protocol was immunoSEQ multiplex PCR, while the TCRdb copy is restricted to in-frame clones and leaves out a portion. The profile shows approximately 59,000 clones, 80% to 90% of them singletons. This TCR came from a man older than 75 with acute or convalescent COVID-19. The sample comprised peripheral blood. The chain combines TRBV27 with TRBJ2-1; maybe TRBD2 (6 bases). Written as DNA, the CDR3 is TGTGCCAGCAGTTTTGGGGGGTTCCGTTACAATGAGCAGTTCTTC. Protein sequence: CASSFGGFRYNEQFF.